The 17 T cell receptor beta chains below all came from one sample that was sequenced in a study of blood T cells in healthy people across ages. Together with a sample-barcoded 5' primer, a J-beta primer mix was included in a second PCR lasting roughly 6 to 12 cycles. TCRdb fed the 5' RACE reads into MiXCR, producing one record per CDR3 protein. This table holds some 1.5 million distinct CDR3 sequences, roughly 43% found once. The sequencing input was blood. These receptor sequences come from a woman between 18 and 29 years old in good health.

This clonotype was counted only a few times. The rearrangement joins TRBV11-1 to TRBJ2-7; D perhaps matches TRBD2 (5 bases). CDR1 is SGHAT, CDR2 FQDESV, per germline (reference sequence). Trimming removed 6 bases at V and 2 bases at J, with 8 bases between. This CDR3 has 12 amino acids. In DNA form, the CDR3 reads TGTGCCAGCAGATCGGGGACCTACGAGCAGTACTTC. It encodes CASRSGTYEQYF.

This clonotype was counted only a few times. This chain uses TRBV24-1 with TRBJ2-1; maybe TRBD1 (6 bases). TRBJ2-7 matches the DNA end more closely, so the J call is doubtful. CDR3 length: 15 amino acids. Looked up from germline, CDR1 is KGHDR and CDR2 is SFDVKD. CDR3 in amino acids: CATSGRDNTDNEQYF. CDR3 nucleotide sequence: TGTGCCACCAGTGGCCGGGACAACACGGACAATGAGCAGTACTTC.

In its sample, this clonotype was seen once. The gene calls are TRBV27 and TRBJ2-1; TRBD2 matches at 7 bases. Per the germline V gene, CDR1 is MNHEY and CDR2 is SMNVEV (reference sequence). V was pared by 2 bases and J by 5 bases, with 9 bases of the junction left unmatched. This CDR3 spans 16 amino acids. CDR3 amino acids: CASSLLGLAENNEQFF. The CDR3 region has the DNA TGTGCCAGCAGTTTACTGGGGCTAGCGGAGAACAATGAGCAGTTCTTC.

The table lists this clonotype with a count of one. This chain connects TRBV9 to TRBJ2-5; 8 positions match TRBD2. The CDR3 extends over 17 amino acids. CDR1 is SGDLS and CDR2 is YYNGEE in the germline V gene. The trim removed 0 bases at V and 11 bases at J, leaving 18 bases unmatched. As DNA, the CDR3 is TGTGCCAGCAGCGTAGAGGTGTGGAGCGGGGGTGACAATGAGCAGTACTTC. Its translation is CASSVEVWSGGDNEQYF.

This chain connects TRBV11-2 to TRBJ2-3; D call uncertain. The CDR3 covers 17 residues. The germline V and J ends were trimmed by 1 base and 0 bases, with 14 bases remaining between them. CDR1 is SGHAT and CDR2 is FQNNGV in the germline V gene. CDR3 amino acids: CASSLVGIVFSTDTQYF. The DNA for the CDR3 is TGTGCCAGCAGCTTAGTAGGGATTGTGTTTAGCACAGATACGCAGTATTTT. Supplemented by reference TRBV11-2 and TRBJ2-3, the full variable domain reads EAGVAQSPRYKIIEKRQSVAFWCNPISGHATLYWYQQILGQGPKLLIQFQNNGVVDDSQLPKDRFSAERLKGVDSTLKIQPAKLEDSAVYLCASSLVGIVFSTDTQYFGPGTRLTVL.

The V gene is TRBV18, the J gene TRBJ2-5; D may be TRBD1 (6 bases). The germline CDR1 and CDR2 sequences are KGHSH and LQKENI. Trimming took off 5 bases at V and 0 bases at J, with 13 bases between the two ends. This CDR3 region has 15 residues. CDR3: CASSNRDNYQETQYF. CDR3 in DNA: TGTGCCAGCTCAAACCGGGACAACTACCAAGAGACCCAGTACTTC.

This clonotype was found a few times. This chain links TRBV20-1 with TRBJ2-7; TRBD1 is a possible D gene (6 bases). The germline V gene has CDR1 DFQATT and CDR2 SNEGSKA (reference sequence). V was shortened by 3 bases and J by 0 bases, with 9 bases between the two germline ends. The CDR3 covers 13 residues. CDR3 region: CSASTGISYEQYF. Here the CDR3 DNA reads TGCAGTGCTAGCACAGGGATCTCCTACGAGCAGTACTTC.

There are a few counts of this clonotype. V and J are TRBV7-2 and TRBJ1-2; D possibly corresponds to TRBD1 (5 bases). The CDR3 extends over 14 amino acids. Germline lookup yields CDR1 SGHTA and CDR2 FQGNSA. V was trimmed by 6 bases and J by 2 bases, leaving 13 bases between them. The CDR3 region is CASSPLGLNYGYTF. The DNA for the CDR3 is TGTGCCAGCAGTCCACTGGGACTAAACTATGGCTACACCTTC.

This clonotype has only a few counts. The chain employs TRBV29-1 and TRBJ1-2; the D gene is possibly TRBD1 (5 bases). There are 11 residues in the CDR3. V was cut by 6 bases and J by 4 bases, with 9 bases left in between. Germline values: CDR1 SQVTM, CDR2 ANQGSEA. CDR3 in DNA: TGCAGCGTGGGGGATCCCTATGGCTACACCTTC. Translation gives CSVGDPYGYTF.

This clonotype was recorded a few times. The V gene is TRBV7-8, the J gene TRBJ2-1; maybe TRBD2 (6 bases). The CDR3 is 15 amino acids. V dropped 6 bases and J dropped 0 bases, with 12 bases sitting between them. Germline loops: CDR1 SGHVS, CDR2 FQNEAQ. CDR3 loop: CASRGTRSSYNEQFF. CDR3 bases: TGTGCCAGCAGGGGGACTCGCAGCTCCTACAATGAGCAGTTCTTC. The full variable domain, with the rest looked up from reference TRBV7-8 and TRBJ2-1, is GAGVSQSPRYKVAKRGQDVALRCDPISGHVSLFWYQQALGQGPEFLTYFQNEAQLDKSGLPSDRFFAERPEGSVSTLKIQRTQQEDSAVYLCASRGTRSSYNEQFFGPGTRLTVL.

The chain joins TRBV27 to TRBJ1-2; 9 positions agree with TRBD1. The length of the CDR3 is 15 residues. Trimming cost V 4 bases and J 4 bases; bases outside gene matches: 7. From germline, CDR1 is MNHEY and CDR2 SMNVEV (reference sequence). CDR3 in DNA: TGTGCCAGCAGTTGGGGACAGGGAGGGGTCTATGGCTACACCTTC. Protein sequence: CASSWGQGGVYGYTF.

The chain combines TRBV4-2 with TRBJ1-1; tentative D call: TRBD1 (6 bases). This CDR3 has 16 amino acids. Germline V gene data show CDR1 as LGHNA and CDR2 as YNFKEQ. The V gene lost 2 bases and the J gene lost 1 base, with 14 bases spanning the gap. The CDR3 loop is CASSQWGRGSNTEAFF. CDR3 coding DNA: TGTGCCAGCAGCCAATGGGGGCGGGGATCGAACACTGAAGCTTTCTTT.

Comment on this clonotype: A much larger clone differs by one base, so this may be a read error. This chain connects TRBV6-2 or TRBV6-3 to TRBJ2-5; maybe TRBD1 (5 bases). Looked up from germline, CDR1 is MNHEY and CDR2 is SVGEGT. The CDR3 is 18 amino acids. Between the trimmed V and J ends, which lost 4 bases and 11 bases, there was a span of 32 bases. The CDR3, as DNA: TGTGCCAGCAGTTCACACCCCGGGCAGGGAAACTCCTACAATGAGCAGTACTTC. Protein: CASSSHPGQGNSYNEQYF.

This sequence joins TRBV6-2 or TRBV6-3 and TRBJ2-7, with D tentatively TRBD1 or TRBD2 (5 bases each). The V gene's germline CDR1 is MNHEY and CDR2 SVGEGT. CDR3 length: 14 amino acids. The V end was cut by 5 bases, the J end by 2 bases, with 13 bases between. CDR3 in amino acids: CASSPYMGAYEQYF. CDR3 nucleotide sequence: TGTGCCAGCAGTCCCTACATGGGGGCCTACGAGCAGTACTTC.

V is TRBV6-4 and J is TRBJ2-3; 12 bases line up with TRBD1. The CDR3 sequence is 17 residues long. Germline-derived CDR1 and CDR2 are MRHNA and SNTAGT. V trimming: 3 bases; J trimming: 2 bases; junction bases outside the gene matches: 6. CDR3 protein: CASSEWGQGADTDTQYF. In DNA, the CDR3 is TGTGCCAGCAGTGAGTGGGGACAGGGGGCGGACACAGATACGCAGTATTTT.

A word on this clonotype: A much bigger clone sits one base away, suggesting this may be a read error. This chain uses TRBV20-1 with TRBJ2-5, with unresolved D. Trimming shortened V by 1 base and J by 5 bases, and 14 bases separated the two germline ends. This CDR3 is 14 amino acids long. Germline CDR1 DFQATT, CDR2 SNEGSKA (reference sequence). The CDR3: CSARGMLVRETQYF. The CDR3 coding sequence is TGCAGTGCTAGAGGTATGCTCGTTCGGGAGACCCAGTACTTC.

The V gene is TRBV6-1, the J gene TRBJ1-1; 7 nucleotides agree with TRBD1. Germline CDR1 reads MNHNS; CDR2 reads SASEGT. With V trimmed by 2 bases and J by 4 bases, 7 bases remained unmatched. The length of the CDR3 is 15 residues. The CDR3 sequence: CASSEMGQKGTEAFF. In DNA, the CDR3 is TGTGCCAGCAGTGAAATGGGACAGAAGGGCACTGAAGCTTTCTTT.